This is a list of T cell receptor beta chains from one sample in a study of early T cells in non-severe SARS-CoV-2 infection. TCRdb re-analysed the 5' RACE reads in MiXCR, keeping a single row per CDR3 protein. The sample includes about 60,000 distinct CDR3 sequences, 11% seen only once; the top ten take 2.9%. Sequences were derived from whole blood, sampled at baseline. The receptors were gathered from an adult who was a healthcare worker with PCR-confirmed SARS-CoV-2 infection or an uninfected control (not recorded which). Each CDR3 is given with its conserved first and last residue. A D gene is named only where the DNA matches it firmly. Size tells how often a clone was seen (once, few, many) or the class of an expanded clone, and some rows leave it out.

>TRBJ1-2|few|-|TRBV6-4
TGTGCCAGCACCCCGACAGCCCCAACTAACTATGGCTACACCTTC
CASTPTAPTNYGYTF
>TRBJ2-7|many|-|TRBV3-1
TGTGCCAGCAGGAAAGAAAGAGGGGGTAACTACGAGCAGTACTTC
CASRKERGGNYEQYF
>TRBJ1-2|many|-|TRBV5-1
TGCGCCAGCAGCTTGGGTGCGGGACTATATGGCTACACCTTC
CASSLGAGLYGYTF
>TRBJ1-2|few|-|TRBV12-3/TRBV12-4
TGTGCCAGCAGTCCACTTGGGGCCAATGGCTACACCTTC
CASSPLGANGYTF
>TRBJ1-1|few|TRBD1|TRBV4-2
TGTGCCAGCAGCCAAGGCCGCGGGACAGGTGTATTTAACACTGAAGCTTTCTTT
CASSQGRGTGVFNTEAFF
>TRBJ1-3|many|-|TRBV28
TGTGCCAGCAGTTTATCGGGCCGAGGGGCCGGAAACACCATATATTTT
CASSLSGRGAGNTIYF
>TRBJ2-1|-|TRBD2|TRBV4-3
TGCGCCAGCAGCCAAACCGGGACTAGCGATGAGCAGTTCTTC
CASSQTGTSDEQFF
>TRBJ1-2|-|TRBD1|TRBV6-6
TGTGCCAGCAGTGTGGGACAGCGTGGCTATGGCTACACCTTC
CASSVGQRGYGYTF
>TRBJ1-1|many|-|TRBV7-6
TGTGCCAGCAGCTTATTGAGGGGGAACACTGAAGCTTTCTTT
CASSLLRGNTEAFF
>TRBJ1-3|-|-|TRBV11-2
TGTGCCAGCACCCGCGGGGGGGGATCTGGAAACACCATATATTTT
CASTRGGGSGNTIYF
>TRBJ2-3|-|-|TRBV5-1
TGCGCCAGCAGCTTGGCAGGGGTCTTCACAGATACGCAGTATTTT
CASSLAGVFTDTQYF
>TRBJ1-2|-|TRBD1|TRBV18
TGTGCCAGCTCACCGACGGGACAGGGCATCCATGGCTACACCTTC
CASSPTGQGIHGYTF
>TRBJ2-3|many|TRBD2|TRBV7-8
TGTGCCAGCAGCTCCGGACTAGTGGGGGGGAGCACAGATACGCAGTATTTT
CASSSGLVGGSTDTQYF
>TRBJ2-3|-|-|TRBV7-2
TGTGCCAGCAGCTTATCCCCCCCCCCAGATACGCAGTATTTT
CASSLSPPPDTQYF
>TRBJ2-3|-|-|TRBV6-1
TGTGCCACCCTTGACCTGGGGACAGATACGCAGTATTTT
CATLDLGTDTQYF
>TRBJ2-5|-|-|TRBV5-1
TGCGCCAGCAGGACAGGAGGATTCCAAGAGACCCAGTACTTC
CASRTGGFQETQYF
>TRBJ2-3|many|TRBD2|TRBV18
TGTGCCAGCTCACCACCGTGGGGGGGGACCACAGATACGCAGTATTTT
CASSPPWGGTTDTQYF
>TRBJ2-7|many|-|TRBV29-1
TGCAGCCTGACTGACGGCACCTACGAGCAGTACTTC
CSLTDGTYEQYF
>TRBJ1-2|few|-|TRBV3-1
TGTGCCAGCAGCCAATTCGGGGGCGGTGGCTACACCTTC
CASSQFGGGGYTF
>TRBJ2-3|few|TRBD1|TRBV5-1
TGCGCCAGTCGGACCGGGACAGGGGAGACAGATACGCAGTATTTT
CASRTGTGETDTQYF
>TRBJ2-3|-|TRBD2|TRBV20-1
TGCAGTGCCGCGCCGGGGGGTAACACAGATACGCAGTATTTT
CSAAPGGNTDTQYF
>TRBJ1-3|few|TRBD1|TRBV5-1
TGCGCCAGCAGCTTACAGGGGTCTGGAAACACCATATATTTT
CASSLQGSGNTIYF
>TRBJ1-6|-|-|TRBV2
TGTGCCAGCAGTTGGGGAGGAGACTTCAGGGGTTCACCCCTCCACTTT
CASSWGGDFRGSPLHF
>TRBJ1-5|-|-|TRBV11-2
TGTGCCAGCAGCTTAGGAACCAATCAGCCCCAGCATTTT
CASSLGTNQPQHF
>TRBJ1-4|-|-|TRBV5-6
TGTGCCAGCAGCTCCTACGGAGAGGGGAAAAATGAAAAACTGTTTTTT
CASSSYGEGKNEKLFF
>TRBJ2-4|many|TRBD1|TRBV19
TGTGCCACCGGGACAGGGGGCGGAGGAGACATTCAGTACTTC
CATGTGGGGDIQYF
>TRBJ1-2|many|-|TRBV6-6
TGTGCCAGCAGTTACACCGGTGGCTGGGGGGACTATGGCTACACCTTC
CASSYTGGWGDYGYTF
>TRBJ2-1|many|-|TRBV27
TGTGCCAGCAGTTTATCGGGCAGCGTCCCCAATGAGCAGTTCTTC
CASSLSGSVPNEQFF
>TRBJ2-3|few|-|TRBV19
TGTGCCAGTAGTATAGGTGGTCATGCAGGCCTGAGGACAGATACGCAGTATTTT
CASSIGGHAGLRTDTQYF
>TRBJ2-7|many|-|TRBV20-1
TGCAGTGCCTCCGTAGGACGGACAGCCTCGGCTGAGCAGTACTTC
CSASVGRTASAEQYF
>TRBJ2-1|-|-|TRBV5-6
TGTGCCAGCAGCTCGACAGGGAGGGATGAGCAGTTCTTC
CASSSTGRDEQFF
>TRBJ1-2|few|TRBD1|TRBV18
TGTGCCAGCTCACTCGGACAGGATAACTATGGCTACACCTTC
CASSLGQDNYGYTF
>TRBJ1-2|-|TRBD1|TRBV11-2
TGTGCCAGCAGCTTTGGGACAGGGGGCTTTACTAACTATGGCTACACCTTC
CASSFGTGGFTNYGYTF
>TRBJ2-1|many|-|TRBV7-9
TGTGCCAGCAGCTACAGCTACGGTGAGCAGTTCTTC
CASSYSYGEQFF
>TRBJ2-5|-|-|TRBV5-4
TGTGCCAGCAGCTGGGGCCTACAAGAGACCCAGTACTTC
CASSWGLQETQYF
>TRBJ1-5|-|-|TRBV6-1
TGTGCCAGCAGTGACCCGAGGCTGGGCAATCAGCCCCAGCATTTT
CASSDPRLGNQPQHF
>TRBJ1-6|few|TRBD1|TRBV5-1
TGCGCCAGCAGCTGGGACAGGGGTAATTCACCCCTCCACTTT
CASSWDRGNSPLHF
>TRBJ2-2|-|TRBD1|TRBV20-1
TGCAGTGCTAGAGATCGAGAGACAGGGGAATCCGGGGAGCTGTTTTTT
CSARDRETGESGELFF
>TRBJ1-6|few|TRBD1|TRBV20-1
TGCAGTGCTAGACCCACGTCGGGACAGACTTATTCACCCCTCCACTTT
CSARPTSGQTYSPLHF
>TRBJ1-6|many|-|TRBV2
TGTGCCAGCATTAGCTCCTATAATTCACCCCTCCACTTT
CASISSYNSPLHF
>TRBJ2-1|few|-|TRBV11-3
TGTGCCAGCAGCTCACTCGGGGCAGGAGGTAATGAGCAGTTCTTC
CASSSLGAGGNEQFF
>TRBJ1-2|-|-|TRBV7-8
TGTGCCAGCAGCTTAGATTCTAACTATGGCTACACCTTC
CASSLDSNYGYTF
>TRBJ1-4|-|TRBD1|TRBV7-2
TGTGCCAGCAGCAAATGGACAGGTGTTAATGAAAAACTGTTTTTT
CASSKWTGVNEKLFF
>TRBJ2-4|few|-|TRBV6-6
TGTGCCAGCAGCACCGGGACGGTAGCCAAAAACATTCAGTACTTC
CASSTGTVAKNIQYF
>TRBJ2-7|-|TRBD2|TRBV20-1
TGCAGCGGGCGGGGGGCCACTTACGAGCAGTACTTC
CSGRGATYEQYF
>TRBJ2-5|-|TRBD2|TRBV11-2
TGTGCCAGCAGCTTAGGCGCGGGGGGCGGCAGGATTGGAGAGACCCAGTACTTC
CASSLGAGGGRIGETQYF
>TRBJ2-1|-|TRBD2|TRBV20-1
TGCAGTTCTGGACGTGGGGGGGATGAGCAGTTCTTC
CSSGRGGDEQFF
>TRBJ2-3|few|-|TRBV21-1
TGTGCCAGCACCCCTACCCGGGGACAGGGGGCAGATACGCAGTATTTT
CASTPTRGQGADTQYF
>TRBJ2-1|few|TRBD2|TRBV2
TGTGCCAGCGGGGGTATAATAGCGGGCCGGAATGAGCAGTTCTTC
CASGGIIAGRNEQFF
>TRBJ2-7|-|-|TRBV9
TGTGCCAGCAGCGTAGGGGTCGGACTCGAGCAGTACTTC
CASSVGVGLEQYF
>TRBJ1-1|few|-|TRBV7-2
TGTGCCACGGAGTCCCAGATGAACACTGAAGCTTTCTTT
CATESQMNTEAFF
>TRBJ2-5|-|-|TRBV7-9
TGTGCCAGCAGCTCGCCCGCGGATTGGAAGACCCAGTACTTC
CASSSPADWKTQYF
>TRBJ2-3|-|-|TRBV20-1
TGCAGTGCCCCAAGAGTAGGCGGAGATACGCAGTATTTT
CSAPRVGGDTQYF
>TRBJ2-1|-|-|TRBV15
TGTGCCACCCTCGGACAGAACCTTGGGAATGAGCAGTTCTTC
CATLGQNLGNEQFF